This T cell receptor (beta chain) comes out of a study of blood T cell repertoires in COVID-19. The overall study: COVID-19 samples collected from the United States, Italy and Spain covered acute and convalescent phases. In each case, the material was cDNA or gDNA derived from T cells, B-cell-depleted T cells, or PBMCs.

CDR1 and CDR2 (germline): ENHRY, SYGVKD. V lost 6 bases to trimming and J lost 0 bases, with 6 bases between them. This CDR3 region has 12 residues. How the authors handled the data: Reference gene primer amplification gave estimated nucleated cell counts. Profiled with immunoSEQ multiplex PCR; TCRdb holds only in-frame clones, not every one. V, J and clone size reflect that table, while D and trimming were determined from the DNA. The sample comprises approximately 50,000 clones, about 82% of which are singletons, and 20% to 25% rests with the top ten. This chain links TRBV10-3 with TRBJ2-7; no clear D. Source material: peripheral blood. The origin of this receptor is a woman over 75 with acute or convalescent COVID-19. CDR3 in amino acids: CAISADSYEQYF. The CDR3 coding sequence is TGTGCCATCAGCGCAGACTCCTACGAGCAGTACTTC.